This passage covers 18 T cell receptor beta chains from one sample sequenced in a study of T cell responses to AZD1222 COVID-19 vaccine. Assay used: immunoSEQ multiplex PCR; TCRdb lists only in-frame clones, some missing. This sample has 150,000 to 180,000 clones, with roughly 90% found just once. Here the sequenced sample was peripheral blood, taken 28 days after the second AZD1222 dose. Source of these receptors: an adult who received the AZD1222 COVID-19 vaccine.

This clone was observed once. V usage is TRBV5-8 and J usage is TRBJ1-3; 7 bases are shared with TRBD1. Germline assignment: CDR1 SGHTS and CDR2 YDEGEE. The length of the CDR3 is 14 residues. Trimming took 2 bases from V and 4 from J; bases not matched to a gene: 3. CDR3 nucleotide sequence: TGTGCCAGCAGCTTAGGGGGCTCCGGAAACACCATATATTTT. Translation gives CASSLGGSGNTIYF. The full variable domain, in which reference TRBV5-8 and TRBJ1-3 provide the parts outside the CDR3, is EAGVTQSPTHLIKTRGQQATLRCSPISGHTSVYWYQQALGLGLQFLLWYDEGEERNRGNFPPRFSGRQFPNYSSELNVNALELEDSALYLCASSLGGSGNTIYFGEGSWLTVV.

CDR3 amino acids: CAWSVVDEAFF. CDR3 bases: TGTGCCTGGAGTGTGGTGGATGAAGCTTTCTTT. The rearrangement joins TRBV30 to TRBJ1-1; D not certain. With 0 bases removed from V and 7 bases from J, the gap between germline ends came to 6 bases. Germline assignment: CDR1 GTSNPN and CDR2 SVGIG (reference sequence). The CDR3 consists of 11 residues.

This clone was counted between two and nine times. The V gene is TRBV9, the J gene TRBJ2-3; 8 positions match TRBD2. Germline V gene sequence: CDR1 SGDLS, CDR2 YYNGEE. The CDR3 has 17 residues. Trimming removed 4 bases from V and 4 bases from J; junction bases left unmatched: 14. CDR3 in DNA: TGTGCCAGCAGCCAGTTCTGGCGGGGGGCGAATTCAGATACGCAGTATTTT. It codes for CASSQFWRGANSDTQYF.

The genes are TRBV7-9 and TRBJ2-1; the D is unclear. This CDR3 is built from 14 residues. V dropped 5 bases and J dropped 4 bases, with 12 bases sitting between them. CDR1 and CDR2 (germline): SEHNR, FQNEAQ (reference sequence). CDR3 amino acids: CASSPPAEYNEQFF. DNA for the CDR3: TGTGCCAGCAGCCCTCCGGCGGAGTACAATGAGCAGTTCTTC. The full variable domain, rest sourced from reference TRBV7-9 and TRBJ2-1, is DTGVSQNPRHKITKRGQNVTFRCDPISEHNRLYWYRQTLGQGPEFLTYFQNEAQLEKSRLLSDRFSAERPKGSFSTLEIQRTEQGDSAMYLCASSPPAEYNEQFFGPGTRLTVL.

J is TRBJ2-1 and V is TRBV3-1 (or the pseudogene TRBV3-2); D is possibly TRBD2 (6 bases). Germline V gene lookup returns CDR1 LGHDT and CDR2 YNNKEL (reference sequence). Trimming pared 2 bases from V and 0 bases from J, leaving 17 bases between. The CDR3 totals 18 residues. CDR3 coding DNA: TGTGCCAGCAGCCAACCGGGACTTCTCTTTAGCTCCTACAATGAGCAGTTCTTC. Protein product: CASSQPGLLFSSYNEQFF.

CDR3 sequence (DNA): TGCAGCGTTGTTAAGGGGACAGATACGCAGTATTTT. Translation gives CSVVKGTDTQYF. The chain uses TRBV29-1 and TRBJ2-3, with D perhaps TRBD1 (5 bases). Germline V gene sequence: CDR1 SQVTM, CDR2 ANQGSEA. The CDR3 length is 12 residues. The V and J ends lost 4 bases and 3 bases respectively, with 8 bases between them.

CDR3 sequence reads: CASRIDHLNTEAFF. Here the CDR3 DNA reads TGTGCCAGCAGAATAGACCACCTGAACACTGAAGCTTTCTTT. The chain is built from TRBV6-4 and TRBJ1-1, with unresolved D. Germline V gives CDR1 MRHNA, CDR2 SNTAGT. CDR3 length equals 14 residues. V dropped 6 bases and J dropped 0 bases, with 11 bases sitting between them.

The chain couples TRBV30 to TRBJ2-2; 9 bases are a match to TRBD2. Trimming cost V 7 bases and J 2 bases; bases outside gene matches: 11. CDR3 length equals 16 residues. Germline V gene lookup returns CDR1 GTSNPN and CDR2 SVGIG (reference sequence). The CDR3 DNA is TGTGCCTTTAGCGGGAGTCTCACCTCAAACACCGGGGAGCTGTTTTTT. This translates into CAFSGSLTSNTGELFF.

J is TRBJ2-1 and V is TRBV19, with 9 bases matching TRBD2. Germline values: CDR1 LNHDA, CDR2 SQIVND (reference sequence). The CDR3 covers 13 residues. With 7 bases clipped from V and 4 bases from J, the junction kept 2 bases outside the gene matches. CDR3 sequence: CASMTSGYNEQFF. CDR3 sequence (DNA): TGTGCCAGTATGACTAGCGGTTACAATGAGCAGTTCTTC.

In this sample, this clone turned up once. V and J are TRBV6-5 and TRBJ1-1; maybe TRBD1 (6 bases). Germline assignment: CDR1 MNHEY and CDR2 SVGAGI. Trimming removed 8 bases at V and 4 bases at J, with 11 bases between. The CDR3 is 12 residues long. The chain's CDR3 is CASSTGVTEAFF. The CDR3 region has the DNA TGTGCCAGCTCGACAGGTGTCACTGAAGCTTTCTTT.

The chain couples TRBV2 to TRBJ1-3; D gene ambiguous. Looked up from germline, CDR1 is SNHLY and CDR2 is FYNNEI. Trimming took 6 bases from V and 1 from J, leaving 10 bases between them. The CDR3 has 14 residues. The CDR3, as DNA: TGTGCCAGCAGGCCACAGCCTTCTGGAAACACCATATATTTT. It is translated as CASRPQPSGNTIYF.

On this clone itself: The junction does not match germline at one end; this may be a read error. The chain combines TRBV2 with TRBJ1-2, with D uncertain. CDR1 and CDR2 (germline): SNHLY, FYNNEI. The CDR3 length is 9 residues. The CDR3 bases are TGTGCCAGCAGTGAAAACCGACCCTTC. The encoded protein is CASSENRPF.

This sequence joins TRBV27 and TRBJ1-1, with TRBD1 as a possible D gene (5 bases). V dropped 0 bases and J dropped 4 bases, with 12 bases sitting between them. The CDR3 totals 15 residues. Germline values: CDR1 MNHEY, CDR2 SMNVEV (reference sequence). CDR3 sequence (DNA): TGTGCCAGCAGTTTATCTCCAGGGTTAATCACTGAAGCTTTCTTT. Its protein product is CASSLSPGLITEAFF.

J is TRBJ1-1 and V is TRBV12-3 or TRBV12-4; no reliable D call. V was clipped by 2 bases and J by 1 base, with 2 bases between them. The CDR3 has 12 amino acids. As DNA, the CDR3 is TGTGCCAGCAGTTTATGGAACACTGAAGCTTTCTTT. The encoded protein is CASSLWNTEAFF.

The chain combines TRBV6-5 with TRBJ2-7; TRBD1 agrees at 7 bases. Germline loops: CDR1 MNHEY, CDR2 SVGAGI. Trimming at V came to 1 base and at J to 4 bases, leaving 4 bases not matched to a gene. The CDR3 consists of 14 residues. CDR3 sequence (DNA): TGTGCCAGCAGTTACTTACAGGGGTGGTACGAGCAGTACTTC. Translating it yields CASSYLQGWYEQYF.

The chain recombines TRBV18 with TRBJ2-1, with TRBD2 matching over 10 bases. This CDR3 contains 16 residues. Germline CDR1 reads KGHSH; CDR2 reads LQKENI. With 0 bases clipped from V and 6 bases from J, the junction kept 5 bases outside the gene matches. CDR3 sequence: CASSPPGAGGLNEQFF. The CDR3 DNA is TGTGCCAGCTCACCACCGGGAGCGGGGGGGCTCAATGAGCAGTTCTTC.

The CDR3 protein is CASSSSYGIGDMNTGELFF. CDR3 bases: TGTGCCAGCAGCTCGTCTTACGGGATAGGGGATATGAACACCGGGGAGCTGTTTTTT. The chain joins TRBV7-9 to TRBJ2-2; D assignment may be TRBD1 or TRBD2 (5 bases each). The V gene's germline CDR1 is SEHNR and CDR2 FQNEAQ (reference sequence). V was trimmed by 4 bases and J by 1 base, leaving 22 bases between them. This CDR3 is 19 amino acids long. The complete variable domain, with remaining parts taken from reference TRBV7-9 and TRBJ2-2, reads DTGVSQNPRHKITKRGQNVTFRCDPISEHNRLYWYRQTLGQGPEFLTYFQNEAQLEKSRLLSDRFSAERPKGSFSTLEIQRTEQGDSAMYLCASSSSYGIGDMNTGELFFGEGSRLTVL.

The V gene is TRBV27, the J gene TRBJ2-2; the match to TRBD1 covers 7 bases. Germline trimming cut 3 bases from V and 6 bases from J; bases unmatched to any gene: 7. The length of the CDR3 is 15 residues. Germline V CDR1 and CDR2: MNHEY, SMNVEV (reference sequence). For the CDR3, the DNA is TGTGCCAGCAGTTTCTCACAGGGGATCGCCGGGGAGCTGTTTTTT. This translates into CASSFSQGIAGELFF.